Listed here are 15 T cell receptor beta chains from one sample, sequenced in a study of glioma-infiltrating T cells after dendritic cell vaccination (TCRdb year 2016). Receptor amplification or capture employed the immunoSEQ multiplex PCR assay. The source is immuneACCESS, and TCRdb retained only in-frame sequences with V and J called. Part of the clones is not carried over; for the studies checked, unresolved V genes explain less than half of this, and the remainder is unexplained. This sample gives about 38,000 clones in total; about 80% of them show up just once. The top ten hold about 8% of the sample. The sample consisted of blood, taken before dendritic cell vaccination. These receptors all stem from a human donor with glioblastoma.

V usage is TRBV27 and J usage is TRBJ2-5; maybe TRBD1 (6 bases). The germline CDR1 and CDR2 sequences are MNHEY and SMNVEV (reference sequence). Trimming left V 6 bases short and J 4 bases short, with 9 bases between. This CDR3 spans 12 amino acids. CDR3 in DNA: TGTGCCAGCAGCCAGGGGCGAGAGACCCAGTACTTC. Translated: CASSQGRETQYF.

The chain carries TRBV5-6 and TRBJ2-7; 8 positions agree with TRBD1. Germline V CDR1 and CDR2: SGHDT, YYEEEE. V shed 0 bases and J 5 bases; nucleotides not matched to a gene: 4. The CDR3 is 14 amino acids. CDR3 bases: TGTGCCAGCAGCTTGGGGACAGGGAACCACGAGCAGTACTTC. Encoded protein: CASSLGTGNHEQYF.

The chain joins TRBV6-1 to TRBJ2-7; 7 bases are a match to TRBD1. CDR3 size: 15 residues. Germline values: CDR1 MNHNS, CDR2 SASEGT. J was trimmed by 0 bases and V by 7 bases; bases with no gene match: 9. CDR3 sequence reads: CASKTGYRSSYEQYF. The CDR3 nucleotides are TGTGCCAGCAAGACAGGGTACCGGAGCTCCTACGAGCAGTACTTC.

The CDR3 region is CASSLGGPLYEQYF. The CDR3 coding sequence is TGTGCCAGCAGCTTAGGGGGGCCGCTCTACGAGCAGTACTTC. The rearrangement uses TRBV11-3 and TRBJ2-7; D may be TRBD1 (6 bases). Trimming shortened V by 1 base and J by 3 bases, and 10 bases separated the two germline ends. Germline CDR1 SGHNT, CDR2 YENEEA. The CDR3 consists of 14 residues.

The rearrangement links TRBV6-6 to TRBJ1-5; D possibly corresponds to TRBD1 (5 bases). The germline gives CDR1 MNHNY, CDR2 SVGAGI (reference sequence). V was cut by 2 bases and J by 2 bases, with 13 bases left in between. This CDR3 has 16 amino acids. The CDR3 DNA sequence: TGTGCCAGCAGTTACCCTAGCGGGGGGGGCAATCAGCCCCAGCATTTT. It codes for CASSYPSGGGNQPQHF.

Worth noting for this clone: A read error may account for a junction end that differs from germline. V gene TRBV9 combines with J gene TRBJ1-2; D is perhaps TRBD1 (6 bases). There are 13 residues in the CDR3. In germline, CDR1 is SGDLS, CDR2 YYNGEE. CDR3 residues: CASSEGDVYRYTF. CDR3 nucleotides: TGTGCCAGCAGCGAGGGGGATGTCTATCGCTACACCTTC.

This clone was seen a few times. The chain combines TRBV30 with TRBJ1-5, with TRBD1 as a possible D gene (5 bases). This CDR3 has 13 residues. The V gene lost 1 base and the J gene lost 1 base, with 5 bases spanning the gap. Germline CDR1 reads GTSNPN; CDR2 reads SVGIG (reference sequence). CDR3 sequence: CAWSEGSNQPQHF. In DNA form, the CDR3 reads TGTGCCTGGAGTGAGGGGAGCAATCAGCCCCAGCATTTT.

This clone was picked up one time. The chain is built from TRBV6-6 and TRBJ2-2; TRBD1 aligns across 9 bases. Germline V CDR1 and CDR2: MNHNY, SVGAGI (reference sequence). V lost 4 bases and J lost 6; bases outside the gene matches: 9. The CDR3 sequence is 16 residues long. CDR3 sequence (DNA): TGTGCCAGCAGTTTATACAGGGGGCGGACTCCCGGGGAGCTGTTTTTT. Amino acid sequence: CASSLYRGRTPGELFF.

This sequence joins TRBV5-8 and TRBJ2-3, with 8 bases matching TRBD1. The CDR3 has 14 residues. The junction had 3 bases not matched to a gene; V was cut back by 5 bases and J by 1 base. Per the germline V gene, CDR1 is SGHTS and CDR2 is YDEGEE. The CDR3 sequence is CASRTGQGTDTQYF. The DNA of the CDR3 is TGTGCCAGCAGGACGGGACAGGGCACAGATACGCAGTATTTT.

The rearrangement joins TRBV7-2 to TRBJ2-5, with D maybe TRBD1 (6 bases). From germline, CDR1 is SGHTA and CDR2 FQGNSA. The CDR3 loop spans 15 amino acids. Between the trimmed V and J ends, which lost 0 bases and 5 bases, there was a span of 13 bases. CDR3 sequence reads: CASSLAVEGDETQYF. The DNA of the CDR3 is TGTGCCAGCAGCTTAGCCGTAGAGGGGGATGAGACCCAGTACTTC.

This chain joins TRBV6-6 and TRBJ2-7; 10 positions agree with TRBD1. Per the germline V gene, CDR1 is MNHNY and CDR2 is SVGAGI (reference sequence). V lost 5 bases and J lost 5; bases outside the gene matches: 12. The CDR3 is 16 amino acids. The CDR3, as DNA: TGTGCCAGCAGTCACCCATCGACAGGGGGCCTCGACGAGCAGTACTTC. This encodes CASSHPSTGGLDEQYF.

The CDR3 DNA reads TGTGCCAGCAGCTTACGGGGGGGGTATGAAAAACTGTTTTTT. Translating it yields CASSLRGGYEKLFF. The V and J genes are TRBV7-9 and TRBJ1-4; D might be TRBD1 (5 bases). Trimming removed 2 bases from V and 6 bases from J, with 10 bases in between. The CDR3 is 14 amino acids. The germline CDR1 and CDR2 sequences are SEHNR and FQNEAQ (reference sequence).

On this clone: An end of the junction differs from the germline gene, which may be a read error. CDR3 DNA sequence: TGTGCCAGCAGTAACTCCCCCGGGACAGGGAGCGACGAGCAGTACTTC. Translating gives CASSNSPGTGSDEQYF. The chain is built from TRBV6-5 and TRBJ2-7, with TRBD1 matching over 9 bases. Germline V lookup: CDR1 MNHEY, CDR2 SVGAGI. The CDR3 contains 16 residues.

The rearrangement links TRBV10-3 to TRBJ2-1; D is ambiguous. CDR3 length: 13 residues. Germline CDR1 is ENHRY and CDR2 is SYGVKD. Deletions cut 0 bases from V and 8 bases from J, with 8 bases between. This CDR3 is CAISESTFYEQFF. CDR3 DNA sequence: TGTGCCATCAGTGAGTCGACATTCTATGAGCAGTTCTTC.

This sequence joins TRBV25-1 and TRBJ2-7; D is unclear. Trimming took 2 bases from V and 4 from J, leaving 15 bases between them. The germline CDR1 and CDR2 sequences are MGHDK and SYGVNS. This CDR3 spans 15 amino acids. The CDR3 spells CASSEGQEKPYEQYF. The CDR3 DNA is TGTGCCAGCAGTGAAGGGCAGGAAAAGCCTTACGAGCAGTACTTC.